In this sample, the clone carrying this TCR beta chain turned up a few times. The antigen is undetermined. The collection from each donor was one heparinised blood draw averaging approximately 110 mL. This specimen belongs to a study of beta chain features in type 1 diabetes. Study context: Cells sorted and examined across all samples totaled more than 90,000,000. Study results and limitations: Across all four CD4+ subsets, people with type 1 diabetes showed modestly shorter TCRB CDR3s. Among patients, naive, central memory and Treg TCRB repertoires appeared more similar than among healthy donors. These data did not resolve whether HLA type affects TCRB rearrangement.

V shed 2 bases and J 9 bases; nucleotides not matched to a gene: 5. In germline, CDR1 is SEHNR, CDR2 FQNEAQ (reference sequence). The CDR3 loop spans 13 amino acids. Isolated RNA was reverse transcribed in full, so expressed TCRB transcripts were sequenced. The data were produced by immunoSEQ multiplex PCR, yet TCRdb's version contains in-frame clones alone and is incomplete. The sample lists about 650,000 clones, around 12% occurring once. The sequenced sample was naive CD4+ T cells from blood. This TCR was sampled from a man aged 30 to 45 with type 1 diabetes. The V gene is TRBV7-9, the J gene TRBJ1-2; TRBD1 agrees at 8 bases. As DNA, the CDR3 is TGTGCCAGCAGCTTACTGGACAGGGATCGCTACACCTTC. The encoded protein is CASSLLDRDRYTF.